Each of the 14 T cell receptor beta chains below was sequenced from the same sample in a study of Graves' ophthalmopathy and Graves' hyperthyroidism. TCR beta CDR3 regions were amplified from RNA transcripts. The library came from an HTBI-primed first-round RT-PCR and a second-round multiplex PCR. TCRdb called the multiplex PCR reads again in MiXCR, with one record for every CDR3 protein. Of about 620,000 distinct CDR3 sequences in the sample, 22% were seen once. The sequenced sample was peripheral blood. The receptors here all came from a woman between 18 and 29 years old with stable Graves' hyperthyroidism. Some clones in this sample may be carry-over from other donors' samples.

This clonotype was recorded many times. V and J are TRBV29-1 and TRBJ2-5; 11 bases are shared with TRBD2. J was trimmed by 6 bases and V by 4 bases; bases with no gene match: 7. Germline V gene data show CDR1 as SQVTM and CDR2 as ANQGSEA. CDR3 length equals 14 residues. The CDR3 region has the DNA TGCAGCGTTGGTGTAGCGGGAGGGAGGCAGACCCAGTACTTC. The encoded protein is CSVGVAGGRQTQYF.

This clonotype was seen ten or more times. The chain uses TRBV27 and TRBJ2-7; 9 nucleotides line up with TRBD1. Germline values: CDR1 MNHEY, CDR2 SMNVEV (reference sequence). The CDR3 is made up of 15 amino acids. Trimming removed 2 bases from V and 1 base from J; junction bases left unmatched: 3. CDR3 protein: CASSLIGTGSYEQYF. DNA of the CDR3: TGTGCCAGCAGTTTAATCGGGACAGGGTCCTACGAGCAGTACTTC.

This clonotype was recorded many times. The chain uses TRBV27 and TRBJ2-2; perhaps D is TRBD1 or TRBD2 (5 bases each). Trimming shortened V by 3 bases and J by 8 bases, and 13 bases separated the two germline ends. The length of the CDR3 is 14 residues. The germline V gene encodes CDR1 MNHEY and CDR2 SMNVEV (reference sequence). CDR3 residues: CASSLGTRSGELFF. CDR3 bases: TGTGCCAGCAGTTTGGGGACCCGAAGTGGGGAGCTGTTTTTT.

The sample holds many counts of this clonotype. CDR3 coding DNA: TGTGCCAGCAGCGTAGGGTCAGGGATGGTTGGGGAGCTGTTTTTT. Translated, it gives CASSVGSGMVGELFF. The chain joins TRBV9 to TRBJ2-2; tentatively, D is TRBD1 (5 bases). The V gene lost 0 bases and the J gene lost 8 bases, with 14 bases spanning the gap. The germline V gene encodes CDR1 SGDLS and CDR2 YYNGEE. The CDR3 sequence is 15 residues long.

This clonotype was seen at least ten times. The gene calls are TRBV19 and TRBJ1-1, with D perhaps TRBD1 (6 bases). CDR1 and CDR2 from the germline V gene are LNHDA and SQIVND (reference sequence). The CDR3 loop spans 15 amino acids. V lost 7 bases and J 3 bases, leaving 18 bases between the germline ends. The CDR3 sequence is CASNPGGAGDTEAFF. The CDR3 DNA is TGTGCCAGTAATCCAGGCGGGGCAGGGGACACTGAAGCTTTCTTT. Using reference TRBV19 and TRBJ1-1 for the parts outside the CDR3, the full variable domain is DGGITQSPKYLFRKEGQNVTLSCEQNLNHDAMYWYRQDPGQGLRLIYYSQIVNDFQKGDIAEGYSVSREKKESFPLTVTSAQKNPTAFYLCASNPGGAGDTEAFFGQGTRLTVV.

The chain uses TRBV20-1 and TRBJ1-2; D possibly corresponds to TRBD1 (5 bases). In germline, CDR1 is DFQATT, CDR2 SNEGSKA (reference sequence). V was trimmed by 0 bases and J by 4 bases, leaving 15 bases between them. The CDR3 consists of 15 residues. In nucleotides, the CDR3 is TGCAGTGCTAGAGATCGCGGCAGGGCCCCCTATGGCTACACCTTC. Translation gives CSARDRGRAPYGYTF.

The rearrangement joins TRBV3-1 to TRBJ1-1; 8 bases agree with TRBD1. Per the germline V gene, CDR1 is LGHDT and CDR2 is YNNKEL (reference sequence). Trimming removed 4 bases from V and 3 bases from J; junction bases left unmatched: 7. The CDR3 runs 15 residues. This CDR3 is CASSLGRQGYTEAFF. CDR3 sequence (DNA): TGTGCCAGCAGCCTAGGTAGACAGGGGTACACTGAAGCTTTCTTT.

V gene TRBV6-1 combines with J gene TRBJ2-7; TRBD1 might be the D (6 bases). Trimming took off 6 bases at V and 2 bases at J, with 11 bases between the two ends. The germline CDR1 and CDR2 sequences are MNHNS and SASEGT. The CDR3 extends over 13 amino acids. The CDR3 protein is CASRQGETYEQYF. Here the CDR3 DNA reads TGTGCCAGCAGACAGGGCGAAACCTACGAGCAGTACTTC.

This clonotype was picked up many times. The V and J genes are TRBV6-1 and TRBJ2-5, with 10 bases aligning to TRBD1. Germline CDR1 and CDR2: MNHNS and SASEGT. The CDR3 runs to 13 residues. The trim removed 9 bases at V and 4 bases at J, leaving 5 bases unmatched. In nucleotides, the CDR3 is TGTGCCAGTACGGGACAGGGGCGAGAGACCCAGTACTTC. It is translated as CASTGQGRETQYF.

This clonotype was seen repeatedly, ten times or more. The chain links TRBV13 to TRBJ1-2, with D perhaps matching TRBD1 (6 bases). The CDR3 loop spans 13 amino acids. Per the germline V gene, CDR1 is PRHDT and CDR2 is FYEKMQ (reference sequence). Trimming removed 2 bases at V and 7 bases at J, with 11 bases between. Written as DNA, the CDR3 is TGTGCCAGCAGCTTACCAGGGGAACGTGGCTACACCTTC. It translates to CASSLPGERGYTF.

This clonotype was observed many times. The rearrangement joins TRBV20-1 to TRBJ1-6, with 8 bases lining up with TRBD1. Germline CDR1 and CDR2: DFQATT and SNEGSKA (reference sequence). V lost 4 bases, J lost 7 bases, and 9 bases stayed unmatched. There are 15 residues in the CDR3. The CDR3 region has the DNA TGCAGTGCTAAAGACAGGGGCCGTTTGAATTCACCCCTCCACTTT. The encoded protein is CSAKDRGRLNSPLHF.

The rearrangement links TRBV6-2 or TRBV6-3 to TRBJ2-7; no clear D gene. Germline V gives CDR1 MNHEY, CDR2 SVGEGT. The CDR3 contains 12 residues. Deletions cut 6 bases from V and 5 bases from J, with 11 bases between. The CDR3 nucleotides are TGTGCCAGCAGGGCTATCACGAACGAGCAGTACTTC. Translation gives CASRAITNEQYF.

This clonotype was detected many times. V usage is TRBV6-1 and J usage is TRBJ2-7; 9 bases are shared with TRBD2. CDR1 is MNHNS and CDR2 is SASEGT in the germline V gene. Trimming took 4 bases from V and 2 from J; bases not matched to a gene: 3. The CDR3 extends over 14 amino acids. The CDR3: CASSGTSETYEQYF. The DNA for the CDR3 is TGTGCCAGCAGTGGGACTAGCGAAACCTACGAGCAGTACTTC.

Details on this clonotype: This may arise from a read error, as a much more abundant clone is one base away. Since the CDR3 does not end with the conserved phenylalanine or tryptophan, this likely comes from a read error. J is TRBJ2-2 and V is TRBV2; TRBD2 matches at 7 bases. The germline V gene has CDR1 SNHLY and CDR2 FYNNEI. With 1 base clipped from V and 8 bases from J, the junction kept 7 bases outside the gene matches. This CDR3 is built from 15 residues. The CDR3: CASSEGFREGGELFL. CDR3 in DNA: TGTGCCAGCAGTGAAGGTTTCAGGGAGGGTGGGGAGCTGTTTTTG.